This TCR beta chain was recorded in a study of CXCR3-negative and CXCR3-positive naive CD8 T cells. Study details: TRB reads totalled about 140 million, about 1.5 +/- 0.3 million per library. Study-level points and caveats: Similar TRBV-TRBJ usage was seen in naive cells (both CXCR3-negative and CXCR3-positive), but memory cells differed.

As to this clonotype: Its matching antigen is unknown.

The libraries of TRB cDNA were prepared using 5' RACE with UMI labels. TCRdb re-called the 5' RACE reads and gives one entry per CDR3 protein, without DNA. Its table records over 100,000 distinct CDR3 sequences. Germline CDR1 MNHEY, CDR2 SMNVEV (reference sequence). CDR3 length: 13 residues. The chain couples TRBV27 to TRBJ2-1; the D call of TRBD2 rests on TCRdb alone, since no DNA is present to check it. Sequencing was performed on naive CXCR3- CD8+ T cells from blood. As to subset: CD45RO-CCR7+CD27+CD95- naive CD8+ T cells lacking CXCR3 (TNR3-). This TCR was sampled from a human donor in good health. Some clones in this sample may be carry-over from other donors' samples. The CDR3 loop reads CASTTGSYNEQFF.